One sample yielded the 13 T cell receptor beta chains listed below, sequenced in a study of OX40 agonist ivuxolimab in advanced cancers. The repertoire was sequenced with immunoSEQ multiplex PCR; TCRdb's copy has only in-frame clones and lacks some. The sample carries more than 15,000 clones, roughly 75% recorded once. This sample comprised CD4+ or CD8+ T cells sorted from blood, obtained in a trial of the OX40 agonist ivuxolimab. These receptors all stem from an adult with an advanced solid tumor such as melanoma, head and neck, liver or kidney cancer.

This clone was recorded once. The chain carries TRBV28 and TRBJ1-1; D unclear. Germline V lookup: CDR1 MDHEN, CDR2 SYDVKM. This CDR3 region has 14 residues. V lost 4 bases and J 2 bases, leaving 11 bases between the germline ends. The CDR3 nucleotides are TGTGCCAGCAGTTCGAGGGAAAGTAACACTGAAGCTTTCTTT. The encoded protein is CASSSRESNTEAFF.

This sequence joins TRBV7-2 and TRBJ2-7; D perhaps matches TRBD2 (5 bases). CDR3 length: 17 amino acids. V lost 5 bases and J lost 0, with 20 bases in between. Germline lookup yields CDR1 SGHTA and CDR2 FQGNSA. CDR3 DNA: TGTGCCAGCAGCCCCGAGTCGACGGGGATTTTCTCCTACGAGCAGTACTTC. It is translated as CASSPESTGIFSYEQYF. Full variable domain (remainder filled in from reference TRBV7-2 and TRBJ2-7): GAGVSQSPSNKVTEKGKDVELRCDPISGHTALYWYRQSLGQGLEFLIYFQGNSAPDKSGLPSDRFSAERTGGSVSTLTIQRTQQEDSAVYLCASSPESTGIFSYEQYFGPGTRLTVT.

The V and J genes are TRBV9 and TRBJ1-6, with D possibly matching TRBD1 (5 bases). From germline, CDR1 is SGDLS and CDR2 YYNGEE. Trimming shortened V by 4 bases and J by 7 bases, and 12 bases separated the two germline ends. The length of the CDR3 is 14 residues. Here the CDR3 reads CASSLGHDNSPLHF. CDR3 DNA: TGTGCCAGCAGCCTAGGACATGACAATTCACCCCTCCACTTT.

This chain links TRBV4-1 with TRBJ2-3; 7 bases line up with TRBD1. Germline V gene lookup returns CDR1 MGHRA and CDR2 YSYEKL. With 3 bases clipped from V and 2 bases from J, the junction kept 8 bases outside the gene matches. This CDR3 has 16 residues. CDR3 loop: CASSHATGTDTDTQYF. The CDR3 nucleotides are TGCGCCAGCAGCCACGCAACCGGGACAGACACAGATACGCAGTATTTT.

In its sample, this clone was seen once. V and J are TRBV4-1 and TRBJ1-1, with TRBD1 as a possible D gene (5 bases). V was trimmed by 0 bases and J by 3 bases, leaving 8 bases between them. The V gene's germline CDR1 is MGHRA and CDR2 YSYEKL. This CDR3 is built from 14 residues. CDR3: CASSQERGYTEAFF. The CDR3, as DNA: TGCGCCAGCAGCCAAGAGAGGGGATACACTGAAGCTTTCTTT.

The gene calls are TRBV4-1 and TRBJ2-7; 11 bases agree with TRBD1. Germline assignment: CDR1 MGHRA and CDR2 YSYEKL. The CDR3 consists of 15 residues. After removal of 1 base from V and 5 bases from J, the junction contained 4 bases not matched to a gene. CDR3 coding DNA: TGCGCCAGCAGCCAAGTAGGACAGGGGGCCAACGAGCAGTACTTC. This encodes CASSQVGQGANEQYF.

This chain joins TRBV25-1 and TRBJ1-3; D gene ambiguous. The CDR3 totals 16 residues. V was cut by 7 bases and J by 0 bases, with 16 bases left in between. From germline, CDR1 is MGHDK and CDR2 SYGVNS. CDR3 nucleotide sequence: TGTGCCAGCATCCGGGTCCCTCTGATCTCTGGAAACACCATATATTTT. Translating it yields CASIRVPLISGNTIYF.

This clone was observed once. V and J are TRBV7-3 and TRBJ2-5; D may be TRBD2 (6 bases). The CDR3 has 14 amino acids. V gave up 4 bases and J gave up 3 bases, with 12 bases separating them. Germline CDR1 reads SGHTA; CDR2 reads FQGTGA. CDR3: CASSSGLGEETQYF. CDR3 nucleotide sequence: TGTGCCAGCAGCTCGGGACTCGGTGAAGAGACCCAGTACTTC.

This chain connects TRBV25-1 to TRBJ2-7; no clear D. Trimming took off 4 bases at V and 0 bases at J, with 10 bases between the two ends. This CDR3 comprises 14 residues. Germline V gene lookup returns CDR1 MGHDK and CDR2 SYGVNS. CDR3: CASSVLDNSYEQYF. The DNA for the CDR3 is TGTGCCAGCAGTGTTTTAGACAACTCCTACGAGCAGTACTTC.

The V call is TRBV11-3, the J call TRBJ2-7, with 7 bases identical to TRBD2. Trimming removed 5 bases from V and 12 bases from J; junction bases left unmatched: 7. This CDR3 comprises 11 residues. Germline loops: CDR1 SGHNT, CDR2 YENEEA. CDR3 loop: CASSPGGRRYF. For the CDR3, the DNA is TGTGCCAGCAGCCCGGGGGGTCGAAGGTACTTC.

The CDR3 nucleotides read TGTGCCAGCAGCGTAGGACAGACGAATGAGCAGTTCTTC. It translates to CASSVGQTNEQFF. The chain links TRBV9 to TRBJ2-1; D perhaps matches TRBD1 (5 bases). Looked up from germline, CDR1 is SGDLS and CDR2 is YYNGEE. V was shortened by 0 bases and J by 7 bases, with 8 bases between the two germline ends. The CDR3 loop spans 13 amino acids.

This chain connects TRBV7-9 to TRBJ2-5; D is possibly TRBD1 (7 bases). This CDR3 contains 15 residues. V lost 2 bases and J lost 2, with 12 bases in between. The germline V gene has CDR1 SEHNR and CDR2 FQNEAQ (reference sequence). Here the CDR3 reads CASSLFQGGQETQYF. CDR3 DNA sequence: TGTGCCAGCAGCTTATTCCAGGGGGGTCAAGAGACCCAGTACTTC. Full variable domain (missing parts from reference TRBV7-9 and TRBJ2-5): DTGVSQNPRHKITKRGQNVTFRCDPISEHNRLYWYRQTLGQGPEFLTYFQNEAQLEKSRLLSDRFSAERPKGSFSTLEIQRTEQGDSAMYLCASSLFQGGQETQYFGPGTRLLVL.

The genes are TRBV9 and TRBJ1-2, with D hard to call. The CDR3 extends over 12 amino acids. V shed 0 bases and J shed 10 bases, with 10 bases lying between them. CDR1 is SGDLS, CDR2 YYNGEE, per germline. The CDR3 sequence is CASSVAGRDYTF. In DNA form, the CDR3 reads TGTGCCAGCAGCGTAGCTGGGAGGGACTACACCTTC.